Below, one T cell receptor beta chain is given with its context. This sample is part of a study of T-cell reconstitution after alpha-beta-depleted transplantation in children. Unique molecular identifiers were incorporated during preparation of the TCRbeta library. TCRdb recomputed calls from the PCR reads with MiXCR, one row per CDR3 protein. The sample shows fewer than 700,000 distinct CDR3 sequences, approximately 12% of them seen only once. CDR1 is WSHSY and CDR2 is SAAADI in the germline V gene. The CDR3 covers 14 residues. Trimming left V 2 bases short and J 6 bases short, with 11 bases between.

The chain carries TRBV10-2 and TRBJ2-1; TRBD1 is a possible D gene (6 bases). The clonotype was recovered from a male patient between 10 and 17 years old who had a stem cell transplant for acute myeloid leukemia, so the T cells may come from the graft donor. Sequences were derived from PBMCs, mostly from graft donor cells, sampled 360 days after TCRalphabeta/CD19-depleted stem cell transplant. The DNA for the CDR3 is TGCGCCAGCAGTGAGAGGGGGATCGGCAATGAGCAGTTCTTC. It encodes CASSERGIGNEQFF.